This TCR beta chain was sequenced in a study of cytomegalovirus exposure and HLA in healthy donors. Whole-study results and caveats: In a later analysis, roughly 17,000 TCR beta sequences were associated with HLA alleles at 0.05 false discovery rate. The study put about 180 TCR beta chains on its list as cytomegalovirus-associated. TCR beta chain V- and J-gene trimming was linked, in a later analysis, to a missense variant in DCLRE1C.

The PCR employed 60 Vbeta primers together with 13 Jbeta primers. Some clones are missing from TCRdb's copy, which holds only in-frame ones; the method was immunoSEQ multiplex PCR. The sample comprises some 110,000 clones, roughly 13% of which are singletons, and around 15% rests with the top ten. Healthy bone marrow donors made up the donors. With regard to this clone: The antigen remains unidentified.

J lost 2 bases, V lost 7 bases, and 10 bases had no gene match. The CDR3 covers 16 residues. The germline CDR1 and CDR2 sequences are LNHDA and SQIVND (reference sequence). V is TRBV19 and J is TRBJ1-5; 8 bases are shared with TRBD1. The clonotype comes from a man aged 35 to 55 in good health and CMV-seropositive. The specimen sequenced was PBMCs. The CDR3 bases are TGTGCCAGTACAGGGTTGGCGGGACAGGGCAATCAGCCCCAGCATTTT. Protein sequence: CASTGLAGQGNQPQHF.